This paragraph covers one TCR beta chain sequence. Using its own MiXCR run on the RT-PCR reads, TCRdb lists one record per CDR3 protein. The data show some 200,000 distinct CDR3 sequences, less than 45% seen once. The sample is drawn from a study of patients and donors after allogeneic stem cell transplantation. The CDR3 loop spans 13 amino acids. Trimming stripped 11 bases from V and 5 bases from J, with 18 bases between. Germline CDR1 ENHRY, CDR2 SYGVKD. This clonotype originated in a human donor who was either an allogeneic HSCT recipient or a stem cell or donor lymphocyte infusion donor (not recorded which). It is not recorded whose cells these are; they may come from a transplant donor. Input material: blood, either unsorted or a sorted T cell fraction (not recorded which). The chain employs TRBV10-3 and TRBJ1-1; TRBD1 might be the D (6 bases). The CDR3, as DNA: TGTGCCCACGCCCCTCGGGGGGCGACTGAAGCTTTCTTT. This translates into CAHAPRGATEAFF.